This T cell receptor beta chain stems from a study of blood T cell repertoires in COVID-19. Study summary: Spain, Italy and the United States supplied samples that represented acute and convalescent COVID-19.

Profiled with immunoSEQ multiplex PCR; TCRdb holds only in-frame clones, not every one. The sample lists over 200,000 clones, about 83% occurring once. This clone came up once. This CDR3 has 13 residues. After removal of 4 bases from V and 6 bases from J, the junction contained 3 bases not matched to a gene. Germline values: CDR1 MNHNS, CDR2 SASEGT. This receptor was identified in a woman aged 45-60 years with active or convalescent COVID-19. The gene calls are TRBV6-1 and TRBJ1-2; 9 nucleotides line up with TRBD1. The specimen sequenced was peripheral blood. The CDR3 sequence is CASSGDRGNGYTF. CDR3 bases: TGTGCCAGCAGTGGTGACAGGGGGAATGGCTACACCTTC.